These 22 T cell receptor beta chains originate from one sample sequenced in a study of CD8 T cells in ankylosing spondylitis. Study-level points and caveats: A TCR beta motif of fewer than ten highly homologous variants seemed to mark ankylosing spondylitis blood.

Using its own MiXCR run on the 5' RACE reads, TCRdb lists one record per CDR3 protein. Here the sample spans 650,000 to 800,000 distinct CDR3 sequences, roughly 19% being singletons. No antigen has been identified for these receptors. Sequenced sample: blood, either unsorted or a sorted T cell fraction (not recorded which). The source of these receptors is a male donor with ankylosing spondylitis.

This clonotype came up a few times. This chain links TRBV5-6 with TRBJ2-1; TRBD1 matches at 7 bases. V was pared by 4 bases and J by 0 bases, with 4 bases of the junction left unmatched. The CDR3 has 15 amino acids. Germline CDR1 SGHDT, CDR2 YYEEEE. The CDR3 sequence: CASSLGGHSYNEQFF. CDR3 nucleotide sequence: TGTGCCAGCAGCCTAGGGGGCCACTCCTACAATGAGCAGTTCTTC. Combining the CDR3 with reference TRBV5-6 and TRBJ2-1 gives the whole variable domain DAGVTQSPTHLIKTRGQQVTLRCSPKSGHDTVSWYQQALGQGPQFIFQYYEEEERQRGNFPDRFSGHQFPNYSSELNVNALLLGDSALYLCASSLGGHSYNEQFFGPGTRLTVL.

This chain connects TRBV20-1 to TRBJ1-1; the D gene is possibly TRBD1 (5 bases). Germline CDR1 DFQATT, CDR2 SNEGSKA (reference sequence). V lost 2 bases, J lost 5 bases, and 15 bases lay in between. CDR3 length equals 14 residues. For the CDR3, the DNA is TGCAGTGCTAGACCGATCGGGGGTTTAACTGAAGCTTTCTTT. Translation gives CSARPIGGLTEAFF.

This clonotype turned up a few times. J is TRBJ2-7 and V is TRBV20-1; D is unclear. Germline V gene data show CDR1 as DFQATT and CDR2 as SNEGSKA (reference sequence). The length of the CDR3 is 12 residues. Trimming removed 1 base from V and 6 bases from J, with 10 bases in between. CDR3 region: CSARGGFVEQYF. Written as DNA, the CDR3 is TGCAGTGCTAGAGGAGGCTTCGTCGAGCAGTACTTC.

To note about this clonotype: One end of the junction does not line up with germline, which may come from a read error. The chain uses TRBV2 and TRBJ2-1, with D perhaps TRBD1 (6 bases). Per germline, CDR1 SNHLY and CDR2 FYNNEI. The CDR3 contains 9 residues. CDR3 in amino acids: CASWGHPTF. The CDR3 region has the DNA TGTGCCAGCTGGGGACACCCTACCTTC.

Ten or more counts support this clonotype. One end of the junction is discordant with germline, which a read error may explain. The CDR3 region is CASSYSGQGEDF. As DNA, the CDR3 is TGTGCCAGCAGTTACTCCGGGCAGGGAGAGGATTTT. The gene calls are TRBV6-6 and TRBJ1-5; possible D gene TRBD1, 5 bases. Germline V gene sequence: CDR1 MNHNY, CDR2 SVGAGI (reference sequence). The CDR3 runs 12 residues.

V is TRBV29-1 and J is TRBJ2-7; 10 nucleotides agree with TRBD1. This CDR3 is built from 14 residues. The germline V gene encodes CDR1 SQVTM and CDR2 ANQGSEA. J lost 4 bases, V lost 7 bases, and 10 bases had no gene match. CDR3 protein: CSAIAGTGEYEQYF. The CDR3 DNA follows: TGCAGCGCAATCGCCGGGACAGGGGAATACGAGCAGTACTTC.

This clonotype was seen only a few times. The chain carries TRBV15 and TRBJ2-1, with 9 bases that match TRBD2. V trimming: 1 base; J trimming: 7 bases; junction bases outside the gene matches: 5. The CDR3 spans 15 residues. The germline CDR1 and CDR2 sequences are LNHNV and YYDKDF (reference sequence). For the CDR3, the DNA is TGTGCCACCAGCAGAGTCAGCGGGGGGATGAATGAGCAGTTCTTC. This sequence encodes CATSRVSGGMNEQFF.

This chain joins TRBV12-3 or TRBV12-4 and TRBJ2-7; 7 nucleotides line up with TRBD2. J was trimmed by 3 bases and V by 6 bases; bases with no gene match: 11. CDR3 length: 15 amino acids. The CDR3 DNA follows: TGTGCCAGCAGCCTACCCCCAGCGGGGCACTACGAGCAGTACTTC. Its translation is CASSLPPAGHYEQYF.

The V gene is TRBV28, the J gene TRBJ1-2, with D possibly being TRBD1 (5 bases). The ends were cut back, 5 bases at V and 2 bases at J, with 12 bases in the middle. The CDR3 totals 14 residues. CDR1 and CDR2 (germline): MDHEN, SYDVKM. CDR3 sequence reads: CASSPRQRNYGYTF. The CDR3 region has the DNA TGTGCCAGCAGTCCCCGACAGAGAAACTATGGCTACACCTTC.

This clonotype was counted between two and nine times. CDR3 in DNA: TGTGCCATCAGCCAGCTAGCGTATGAGCAGTTCTTC. The encoded protein is CAISQLAYEQFF. The genes are TRBV10-3 and TRBJ2-1, with D perhaps matching TRBD2 (6 bases). The germline V gene has CDR1 ENHRY and CDR2 SYGVKD. This CDR3 has 12 residues. Deletions cut 6 bases from V and 8 bases from J, with 11 bases between.

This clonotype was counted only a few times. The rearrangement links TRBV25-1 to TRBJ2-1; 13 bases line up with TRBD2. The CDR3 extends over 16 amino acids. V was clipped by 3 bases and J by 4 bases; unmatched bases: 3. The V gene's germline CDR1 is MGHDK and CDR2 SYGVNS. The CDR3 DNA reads TGTGCCAGCAGTGACCCGACTAGCGGGAGGTACAATGAGCAGTTCTTC. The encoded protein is CASSDPTSGRYNEQFF. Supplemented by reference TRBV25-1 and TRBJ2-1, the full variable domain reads EADIYQTPRYLVIGTGKKITLECSQTMGHDKMYWYQQDPGMELHLIHYSYGVNSTEKGDLSSESTVSRIRTEHFPLTLESARPSHTSQYLCASSDPTSGRYNEQFFGPGTRLTVL.

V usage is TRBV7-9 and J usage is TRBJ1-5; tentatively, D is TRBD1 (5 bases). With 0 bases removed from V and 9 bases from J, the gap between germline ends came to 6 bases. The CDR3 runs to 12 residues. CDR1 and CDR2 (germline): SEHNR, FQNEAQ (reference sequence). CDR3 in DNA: TGTGCCAGCAGCTTAGCGCAGGGGCCCCAGCATTTT. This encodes CASSLAQGPQHF.

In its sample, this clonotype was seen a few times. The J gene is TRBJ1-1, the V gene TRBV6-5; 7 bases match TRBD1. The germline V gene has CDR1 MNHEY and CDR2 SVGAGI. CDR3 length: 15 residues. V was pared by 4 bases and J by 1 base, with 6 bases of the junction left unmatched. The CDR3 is CASSSTGVGNTEAFF. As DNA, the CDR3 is TGTGCCAGCAGTTCTACAGGGGTCGGGAACACTGAAGCTTTCTTT.

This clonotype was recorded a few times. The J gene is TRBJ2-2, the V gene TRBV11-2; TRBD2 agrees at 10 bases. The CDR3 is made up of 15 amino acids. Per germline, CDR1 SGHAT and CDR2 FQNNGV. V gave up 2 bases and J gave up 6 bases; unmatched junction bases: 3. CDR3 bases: TGTGCCAGCAGCTTACCTAGCGGGGGTGCCGGGGAGCTGTTTTTT. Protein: CASSLPSGGAGELFF.

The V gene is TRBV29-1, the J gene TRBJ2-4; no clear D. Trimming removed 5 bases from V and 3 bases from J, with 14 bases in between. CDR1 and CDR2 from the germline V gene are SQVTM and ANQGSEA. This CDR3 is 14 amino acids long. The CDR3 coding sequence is TGCAGCGTTTTCCCTCGAGGTAACAAAAACATTCAGTACTTC. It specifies CSVFPRGNKNIQYF.

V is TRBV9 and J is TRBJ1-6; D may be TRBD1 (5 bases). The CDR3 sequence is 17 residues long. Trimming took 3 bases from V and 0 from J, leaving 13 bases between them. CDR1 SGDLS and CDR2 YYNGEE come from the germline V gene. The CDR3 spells CASSADQGSSYNSPLHF. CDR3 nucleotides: TGTGCCAGCAGCGCTGACCAGGGAAGCTCCTATAATTCACCCCTCCACTTT.

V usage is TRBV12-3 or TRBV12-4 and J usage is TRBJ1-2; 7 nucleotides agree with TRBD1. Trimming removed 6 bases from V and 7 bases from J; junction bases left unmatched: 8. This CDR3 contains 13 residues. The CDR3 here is CASSSGTDTGYTF. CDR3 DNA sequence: TGTGCCAGCAGCTCAGGGACAGATACTGGCTACACCTTC.

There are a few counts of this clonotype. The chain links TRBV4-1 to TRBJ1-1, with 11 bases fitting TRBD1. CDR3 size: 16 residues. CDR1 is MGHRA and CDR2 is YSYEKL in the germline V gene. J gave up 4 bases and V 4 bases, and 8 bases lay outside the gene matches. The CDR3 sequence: CASSRTDRGPGTEAFF. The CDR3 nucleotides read TGCGCCAGCAGCCGGACGGACAGGGGGCCGGGCACTGAAGCTTTCTTT.

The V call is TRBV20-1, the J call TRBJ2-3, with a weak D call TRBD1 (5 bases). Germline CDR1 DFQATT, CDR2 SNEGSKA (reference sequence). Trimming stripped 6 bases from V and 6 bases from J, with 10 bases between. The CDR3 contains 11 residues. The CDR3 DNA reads TGCAGTGCAGGGGCGGTCGATACGCAGTATTTT. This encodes CSAGAVDTQYF.

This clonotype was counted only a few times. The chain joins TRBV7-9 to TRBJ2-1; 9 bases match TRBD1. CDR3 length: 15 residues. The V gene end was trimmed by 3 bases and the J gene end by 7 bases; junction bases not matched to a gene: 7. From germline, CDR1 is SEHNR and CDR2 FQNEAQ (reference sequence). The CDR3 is CASSFRQGGKNEQFF. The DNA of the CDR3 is TGTGCCAGCAGCTTCCGACAGGGGGGTAAGAATGAGCAGTTCTTC.

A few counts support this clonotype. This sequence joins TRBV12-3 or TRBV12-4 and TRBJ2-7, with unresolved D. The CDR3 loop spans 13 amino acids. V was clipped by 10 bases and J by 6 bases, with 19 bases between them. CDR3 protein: CATGDRTPSEQYF. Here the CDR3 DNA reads TGTGCCACCGGAGATCGTACCCCCTCCGAGCAGTACTTC.

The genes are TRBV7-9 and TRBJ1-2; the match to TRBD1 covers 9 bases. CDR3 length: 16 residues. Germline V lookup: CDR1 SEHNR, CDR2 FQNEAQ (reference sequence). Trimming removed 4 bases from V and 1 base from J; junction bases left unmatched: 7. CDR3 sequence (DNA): TGTGCCAGCAGCTCAACCGGACAGGGGATTAACTATGGCTACACCTTC. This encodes CASSSTGQGINYGYTF.